This T cell receptor (beta chain) is from a study of OX40 agonist ivuxolimab in advanced cancers. In the study overall: A partial response was reached by three patients: one with hepatocellular carcinoma and two with cutaneous melanoma. General study results and limits: By week 6 at 0.1 to 3.0 mg/kg, blood CD4+ and CD8+ T cells had expanded clonally.

Exclusion applied to patients with autoimmune disease history or systemic immunosuppression. Sequenced by immunoSEQ multiplex PCR; TCRdb stores in-frame clones only, minus some. The data show over 55,000 clones, 80% seen once. CDR1 and CDR2 (germline): SNHLY, FYNNEI. The J segment lost 2 bases and the V segment lost 3 bases, leaving 6 bases of the junction unmatched. The CDR3 runs 15 residues. As to this clone: Its target is unknown.

The chain links TRBV2 to TRBJ2-7, with 8 positions matching TRBD2. The TCR was taken from an adult with an advanced solid tumor such as melanoma, head and neck, liver or kidney cancer. Sequenced material: CD4+ or CD8+ T cells sorted from blood, taken in a trial of the OX40 agonist ivuxolimab. The DNA of the CDR3 is TGTGCCAGCAGTGATCCAGGGACTAGGGCCTACGAGCAGTACTTC. Its translation is CASSDPGTRAYEQYF.